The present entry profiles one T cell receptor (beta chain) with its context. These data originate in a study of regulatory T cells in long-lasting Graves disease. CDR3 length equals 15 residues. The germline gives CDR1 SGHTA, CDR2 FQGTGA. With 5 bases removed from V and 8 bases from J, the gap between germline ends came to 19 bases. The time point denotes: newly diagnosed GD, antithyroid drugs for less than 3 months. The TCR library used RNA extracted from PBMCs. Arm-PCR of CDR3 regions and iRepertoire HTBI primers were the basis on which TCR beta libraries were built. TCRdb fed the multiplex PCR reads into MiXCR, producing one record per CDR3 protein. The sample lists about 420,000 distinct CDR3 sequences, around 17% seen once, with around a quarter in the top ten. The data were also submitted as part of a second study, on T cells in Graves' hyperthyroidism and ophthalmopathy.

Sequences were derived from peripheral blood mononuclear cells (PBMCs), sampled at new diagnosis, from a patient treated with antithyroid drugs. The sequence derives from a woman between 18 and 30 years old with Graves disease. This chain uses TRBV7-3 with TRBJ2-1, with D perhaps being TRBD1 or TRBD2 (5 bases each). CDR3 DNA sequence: TGTGCCAGCAGCCAAATTGGGGGAAGGGGCGATGAGCAGTTCTTC. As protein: CASSQIGGRGDEQFF.